The 8 T cell receptor beta chains in this list originate from one sample, sequenced in a study of blood T cell repertoires in COVID-19. Using immunoSEQ multiplex PCR, the repertoire was profiled, and TCRdb retains in-frame clones only, with some absent. The table lists approximately 290,000 clones, approximately 89% of them singletons. The source material was peripheral blood. These receptors all stem from a woman aged 55-75 years with acute or convalescent COVID-19.

This clone was recorded only once. The rearrangement links TRBV21-1 to TRBJ1-2; TRBD1 reflects the table's D call only, with no check against the DNA. TRBV21-1 is a documented pseudogene. The CDR3 has 19 amino acids. CDR3 protein: CASSAKCLRDRGFDYGYTF. Here the CDR3 DNA reads TGTGCCAGCTCAGCAAAATGCCTGCGGGACAGGGGATTTGACTATGGCTACACCTTC.

This chain uses TRBV7-9 with TRBJ2-7; D might be TRBD2 (5 bases). V was pared by 5 bases and J by 2 bases, with 13 bases between. Germline V gives CDR1 SEHNR, CDR2 FQNEAQ (reference sequence). The CDR3 runs 14 residues. CDR3 region: CASSPRLAPYEQYF. In nucleotides, the CDR3 is TGTGCCAGCAGCCCTCGCCTAGCCCCCTACGAGCAGTACTTC.

The rearrangement joins TRBV19 to TRBJ2-5; TRBD1 aligns across 7 bases. This CDR3 region has 14 residues. Trimming took 5 bases from V and 6 from J; bases not matched to a gene: 9. Germline CDR1 reads LNHDA; CDR2 reads SQIVND (reference sequence). The CDR3 reads CASSVRQGQQTQYF. DNA for the CDR3: TGTGCCAGTAGTGTCCGACAGGGTCAGCAGACCCAGTACTTC.

The chain carries TRBV10-3 and TRBJ2-7; maybe TRBD2 (5 bases). Trimming pared 10 bases from V and 1 base from J, leaving 11 bases between. CDR1 is ENHRY, CDR2 SYGVKD, per germline. CDR3 length: 12 residues. CDR3 in amino acids: CATEGRSYEQYF. The CDR3 DNA reads TGTGCCACTGAAGGGAGATCCTACGAGCAGTACTTC.

A single count supports this clone. The chain recombines TRBV28 with TRBJ1-2, with 8 bases aligning to TRBD1. Germline V gene sequence: CDR1 MDHEN, CDR2 SYDVKM. Trimming cost V 5 bases and J 7 bases; bases outside gene matches: 6. This CDR3 region has 13 residues. The CDR3: CASSQDRVGGYTF. Written as DNA, the CDR3 is TGTGCCAGCAGTCAGGACAGGGTGGGTGGCTACACCTTC.

The J gene is TRBJ2-7, the V gene TRBV3-1 (or the pseudogene TRBV3-2), with 9 bases that match TRBD1. This CDR3 is built from 15 residues. Unmatched junction bases numbered 8, after V lost 3 bases and J lost 5 bases. CDR1 and CDR2 from the germline V gene are LGHDT and YNNKEL (reference sequence). In DNA, the CDR3 is TGTGCCAGCAGCCAGCCCGGGACAGGGATCAACGAGCAGTACTTC. Translating it yields CASSQPGTGINEQYF.

The rearrangement joins TRBV20-1 to TRBJ1-1; D remains ambiguous. Trimming removed 6 bases at V and 5 bases at J, with 10 bases between. This CDR3 has 11 amino acids. The germline V gene encodes CDR1 DFQATT and CDR2 SNEGSKA (reference sequence). The CDR3 spells CSATLTTEAFF. In DNA, the CDR3 is TGCAGTGCAACTCTCACGACTGAAGCTTTCTTT.

The sample holds one count of this clone. V gene TRBV6-6 combines with J gene TRBJ2-5; D perhaps matches TRBD2 (6 bases). The CDR3 is made up of 13 amino acids. The V end was cut by 7 bases, the J end by 5 bases, with 14 bases between. In germline, CDR1 is MNHNY, CDR2 SVGAGI (reference sequence). The CDR3 nucleotides are TGTGCCAGCACCCAGACTAGAAGGGAGACCCAGTACTTC. As protein: CASTQTRRETQYF.